This T cell receptor beta chain was captured by sequencing in a study of cytotoxic CD8 clonotypes in ibrutinib-treated CLL. This clone was found once. CDR3 length: 14 residues. V shed 3 bases and J 8 bases; nucleotides not matched to a gene: 7. Germline V gene sequence: CDR1 LNHDA, CDR2 SQIVND (reference sequence). Repertoires were generated with immunoSEQ multiplex PCR, while TCRdb's copy carries only in-frame clones and drops some. The profile shows around 300,000 clones, about 80% of them singletons. This sequence originates from a human donor with chronic lymphocytic leukemia. Material: PBMCs, obtained before ibrutinib treatment. The chain couples TRBV19 to TRBJ1-2; 9 nucleotides line up with TRBD1. Here the CDR3 reads CASSIGTGMWGYTF. Here the CDR3 DNA reads TGTGCCAGTAGTATTGGGACAGGGATGTGGGGCTACACCTTC.